A single T cell receptor beta chain is shown here with its context. Its specific antigen is unknown. Within one base of it there is no much larger clone, and no base qualities were kept. CDR1 SGDLS and CDR2 YYNGEE were looked up in the germline V gene. V gives up 0 bases and J gives up 2 bases, and the segment between their germline ends measures 11 bases. There are 15 amino acids in the CDR3, from cysteine to phenylalanine inclusive. The read is trimmed to its CDR3 DNA, 45 bases read in frame from base 1. Data came from an Illumina NovaSeq 6000. cDNA libraries for TCRalpha and TCRbeta were prepared by 5'RACE using constant-segment primers, with sample barcodes and unique molecular identifiers added. RNA was extracted from every sample with Trizol reagent. Amplification of the libraries took two PCR steps, and the second step added a second sample barcode plus Illumina TruSeq adapters. Libraries were sequenced on an Illumina NovaSeq with 2 x 150 bp paired-end reads. Concerning the study's data processing: The reads were demultiplexed and collapsed into UMI-guided consensus sequences using migec v1.2.7. Using mixcr v2.1.11, the UMI consensuses were aligned to TRA and TRB V and J templates and assembled into clonotypes. Expanded or contracted clonotypes were those called significant by both edgeR and NoisET, with noise models trained on biological replicates. edgeR calls used a false discovery rate-adjusted p below 0.01 and a log2 fold-change threshold of 1. As an exploratory analysis of dynamics, PCA with hierarchical clustering was applied to max-normalized trajectories of the 1000 most abundant clonotypes. Separately sequenced CD4+ and CD8+ repertoires were used to assign the CD4 or CD8 phenotype of responding clones. TCRdb handled the public reads itself, with Q25 trimming in fastp and clone calling in MiXCR, and kept productive beta chains. Each record represents a unique CDR3 protein, reported with the most common genes and DNA among its rows. TCRdb's processing, not the authors' own work, is the source of the V and J calls. The sample records about 340,000 distinct CDR3 sequences, around 13% of which are singletons. Together, the top ten hold 20% to 25% of the sample.

Ficoll-Paque density gradient centrifugation was the method used to isolate PBMCs. The record originates from a study of T-cell memory formation after mild COVID-19 (dated by TCRdb to about 2021). Context from the whole study: TCR sequence clusters from the two donors were found to be largely donor specific. T-cell clones expanding and contracting after mild COVID-19 in a couple of donors were tracked by longitudinal TCRalpha and TCRbeta repertoire sequencing. Two young, previously healthy adult volunteers, one female and one male, were included in the cohort.

Points the paper makes about the study in general: Only two mild cases were covered in the study, and larger cohorts including severe cases with pre-infection samples were considered necessary. The second-wave clones that peaked on day 37 were not confirmed to be SARS-CoV-2 specific. Contracting CD4+ clones were located mainly in the CM and EM memory subsets, whereas CD8+ clones were found to be enriched in EMRA. The detection of some responding clones in pre-infection memory suggests that pre-existing cross-reactive memory T cells joined the SARS-CoV-2 response. Clones that contracted from day 15 to 85 showed balanced CD4/CD8 phenotypes, whereas a second wave of clones that expanded from day 15 to 37 leaned towards CD4+.

The origin of this receptor is a young man who had mild COVID-19 (a few samples of this study predate the infection). The sample titles of this study are shuffled in the database, so cell type and time point are left out; the donor was told from shared clones. The specimen was PBMCs or a T cell subset sorted from them (not recorded which). This chain joins TRBV9 to TRBJ2-5; a tentative D match to TRBD2 spans 6 bases. In nucleotides, the sequence is TGTGCCAGCAGCGTAGAGGGACTTGTACAAGAGACCCAGTACTTC. Its protein is CASSVEGLVQETQYF.